These 18 T cell receptor beta chains were all obtained from the same sample, sequenced in a study of blood T cell repertoires in COVID-19. Only in-frame clones appear in the TCRdb table, and some are missing; sequencing was by immunoSEQ multiplex PCR. There are over 250,000 clones in the sample; more than 85% occur only once, and 2% to 3% lies in the top ten. What was sequenced was peripheral blood. Receptors originate from a person between 18 and 35 years old with COVID-19, enrolled during active disease.

The chain is built from TRBV6-6 and TRBJ1-6, with TRBD1 as a possible D gene (6 bases). Germline-derived CDR1 and CDR2 are MNHNY and SVGAGI (reference sequence). CDR3 length: 15 amino acids. The V and J ends lost 3 bases and 5 bases respectively, with 11 bases between them. Here the CDR3 reads CASSYSGADNSPLHF. CDR3 DNA: TGTGCCAGCAGTTATTCAGGGGCCGATAATTCACCCCTCCACTTT.

This clone is a singleton in its sample. The genes are TRBV19 and TRBJ2-2; TRBD1 matches 7 bases. The CDR3 spans 16 residues. The germline gives CDR1 LNHDA, CDR2 SQIVND (reference sequence). Trimming removed 7 bases from V and 2 bases from J; junction bases left unmatched: 10. CDR3 nucleotide sequence: TGTGCCAGTACTACAGGGGCAAGGGAAAACACCGGGGAGCTGTTTTTT. Protein sequence: CASTTGARENTGELFF.

V is TRBV27 and J is TRBJ2-7, with 8 bases matching TRBD2. The trim removed 0 bases at V and 4 bases at J, leaving 8 bases unmatched. This CDR3 has 16 amino acids. Germline assignment: CDR1 MNHEY and CDR2 SMNVEV (reference sequence). For the CDR3, the DNA is TGTGCCAGCAGTTTATCGGGACTAGAGTCTTGGTACGAGCAGTACTTC. This gives the protein CASSLSGLESWYEQYF.

Here the CDR3 DNA reads TGTGCCAGCAGTTTGACAGCCAATCAGCCCCAGCATTTT. Translation gives CASSLTANQPQHF. V usage is TRBV12-3 or TRBV12-4 and J usage is TRBJ1-5; D might be TRBD1 (5 bases). This CDR3 contains 13 residues. V was clipped by 3 bases and J by 3 bases, with 6 bases between them.

This sequence joins TRBV19 and TRBJ1-1, with 8 bases fitting TRBD1. Germline values: CDR1 LNHDA, CDR2 SQIVND (reference sequence). V lost 6 bases, J lost 2 bases, and 8 bases stayed unmatched. The CDR3 is 15 amino acids. The DNA for the CDR3 is TGTGCCAGTAGGCCCTGGACAGGGAGTAACACTGAAGCTTTCTTT. This codes for CASRPWTGSNTEAFF.

This clone was counted between two and nine times. The chain combines TRBV24-1 with TRBJ1-5; 7 bases align to TRBD1. The CDR3 consists of 16 residues. Germline V gives CDR1 KGHDR, CDR2 SFDVKD. V dropped 4 bases and J dropped 3; count of bases not matched to a gene: 8. CDR3 sequence (DNA): TGTGCCACCAGTGACACACGACAGGGACCCAATCAGCCCCAGCATTTT. It yields the protein CATSDTRQGPNQPQHF.

This chain links TRBV24-1 with TRBJ2-1; TRBD2 agrees at 8 bases. Germline loops: CDR1 KGHDR, CDR2 SFDVKD. There are 18 residues in the CDR3. Trimming took 0 bases from V and 2 from J; bases not matched to a gene: 8. The chain's CDR3 is CATSDLQSSGPTYNEQFF. The CDR3 DNA reads TGTGCCACCAGTGATTTGCAGTCTAGCGGGCCTACCTACAATGAGCAGTTCTTC.

The gene calls are TRBV4-1 and TRBJ2-7; weak D call: TRBD1 (5 bases). This CDR3 spans 17 amino acids. Germline V gives CDR1 MGHRA, CDR2 YSYEKL. V lost 0 bases and J lost 0, with 15 bases in between. CDR3 protein: CASSQDFRQGSSYEQYF. DNA of the CDR3: TGCGCCAGCAGCCAAGATTTCAGGCAGGGAAGCTCCTACGAGCAGTACTTC.

CDR3 sequence (DNA): TGTGCCAGCAGTGAGACAGGGGCACCCTACGAGCAGTACTTC. Its translation: CASSETGAPYEQYF. The V and J genes are TRBV2 and TRBJ2-7, with 8 bases identical to TRBD1. This CDR3 region has 14 residues. CDR1 is SNHLY, CDR2 FYNNEI, per germline. V lost 3 bases to trimming and J lost 2 bases; unmatched junction nucleotides: 3.

The chain combines TRBV24-1 with TRBJ2-5, with TRBD1 as a possible D gene (6 bases). CDR1 is KGHDR and CDR2 is SFDVKD in the germline V gene. The CDR3 spans 13 residues. V was clipped by 9 bases and J by 13 bases, with 23 bases between them. CDR3 amino acids: CATSNAGTLGAYF. DNA of the CDR3: TGTGCCACCTCGAACGCCGGGACACTCGGTGCGTACTTC.

The gene calls are TRBV6-2 or TRBV6-3 and TRBJ1-6, with unresolved D. The V gene's germline CDR1 is MNHEY and CDR2 SVGEGT. V was clipped by 2 bases and J by 6 bases, with 14 bases between them. The CDR3 consists of 16 residues. The CDR3 here is CASSYLGPRSNSPLHF. As DNA, the CDR3 is TGTGCCAGCAGTTACCTAGGTCCAAGGAGTAATTCACCCCTCCACTTT.

This clone was detected only a few times. A read error may account for a junction end that differs from germline. This chain connects TRBV3-1 (or the pseudogene TRBV3-2) to TRBJ2-7, with D tentatively TRBD2 (7 bases). Looked up from germline, CDR1 is LGHDT and CDR2 is YNNKEL (reference sequence). The CDR3 is 12 residues long. This CDR3 reads CASTGGGPLVSF. In DNA, the CDR3 is TGTGCCAGCACCGGCGGGGGCCCCCTGGTAAGCTTC.

This clone was detected only once. J is TRBJ1-3 and V is TRBV4-1, with TRBD1 matching over 9 bases. V trimming: 0 bases; J trimming: 0 bases; junction bases outside the gene matches: 0. Germline V gene sequence: CDR1 MGHRA, CDR2 YSYEKL. The CDR3 runs 16 residues. Written as DNA, the CDR3 is TGCGCCAGCAGCCAAGAGACAGGGGGCTCTGGAAACACCATATATTTT. Translated, it gives CASSQETGGSGNTIYF.

V and J are TRBV5-5 and TRBJ2-3; D uncertain. CDR1 SGHKS and CDR2 YYEKEE come from the germline V gene (reference sequence). Trimming cost V 0 bases and J 2 bases, with 10 bases left between them. The CDR3 is 15 residues long. The CDR3 sequence is CASSLASSPTDTQYF. CDR3 nucleotides: TGTGCCAGCAGCTTGGCCTCCTCCCCCACAGATACGCAGTATTTT. The full variable domain, completed using reference TRBV5-5 and TRBJ2-3, is DAGVTQSPTHLIKTRGQQVTLRCSPISGHKSVSWYQQVLGQGPQFIFQYYEKEERGRGNFPDRFSARQFPNYSSELNVNALLLGDSALYLCASSLASSPTDTQYFGPGTRLTVL.

The J gene is TRBJ2-3, the V gene TRBV10-3; 10 bases fit TRBD2. CDR3 length: 19 amino acids. V shed 0 bases, J shed 6 bases, and the junction held 15 bases outside the gene matches. Germline lookup yields CDR1 ENHRY and CDR2 SYGVKD. The CDR3 DNA sequence: TGTGCCATCAGTGAGTCGAATTCGCCAGCGGGAGGGCCAATTGATACGCAGTATTTT. This codes for CAISESNSPAGGPIDTQYF.

The rearrangement joins TRBV4-1 to TRBJ1-2; D is unresolved. Trimming took 4 bases from V and 3 from J, leaving 18 bases between them. This CDR3 contains 16 residues. Germline V gene lookup returns CDR1 MGHRA and CDR2 YSYEKL. The CDR3, as DNA: TGCGCCAGCAGCCCGGTTGTGGGAGAAGAAGACTATGGCTACACCTTC. Protein product: CASSPVVGEEDYGYTF.

This chain joins TRBV30 and TRBJ2-7, with 9 bases fitting TRBD2. Germline V CDR1 and CDR2: GTSNPN, SVGIG (reference sequence). This CDR3 region has 14 residues. The V gene end was trimmed by 2 bases and the J gene end by 3 bases; junction bases not matched to a gene: 5. In DNA form, the CDR3 reads TGTGCCTGGAGTCGACTAGCGGCCTTCTACGAGCAGTACTTC. It yields the protein CAWSRLAAFYEQYF.

The chain joins TRBV30 to TRBJ1-5; perhaps TRBD1 as D (6 bases). Germline CDR1 is GTSNPN and CDR2 is SVGIG (reference sequence). The V and J ends lost 0 bases and 3 bases respectively, with 12 bases between them. This CDR3 has 15 amino acids. DNA for the CDR3: TGTGCCTGGAGTGTACTTGGACAGTACAATCAGCCCCAGCATTTT. Encoded protein: CAWSVLGQYNQPQHF.